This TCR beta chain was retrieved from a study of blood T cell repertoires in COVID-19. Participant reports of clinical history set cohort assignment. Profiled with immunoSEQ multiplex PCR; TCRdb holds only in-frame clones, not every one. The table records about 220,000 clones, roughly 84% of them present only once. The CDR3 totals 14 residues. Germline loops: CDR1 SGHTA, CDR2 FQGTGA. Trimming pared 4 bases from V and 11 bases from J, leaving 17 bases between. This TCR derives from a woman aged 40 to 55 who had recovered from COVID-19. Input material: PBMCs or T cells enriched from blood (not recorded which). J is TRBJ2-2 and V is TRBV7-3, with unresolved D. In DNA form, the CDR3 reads TGTGCCAGCAGCTCTACCGTAATAGGAGCCGAGCTGTTTTTT. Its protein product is CASSSTVIGAELFF.